This T cell receptor (beta chain) was captured by sequencing in a study of CD8 T cells in Susac syndrome. As for the study in general: When blood was drawn, patients with Susac syndrome were on intravenous immunoglobulin alone, on corticosteroids, or therapy-naive.

In the case of this clonotype: The junction departs from germline at one end; a sequencing error may be responsible.

Reverse transcription of roughly 0.45 to 1 ug RNA was carried out with random hexamers. TCRdb recomputed calls from the immunoSEQ multiplex PCR reads with MiXCR, one row per CDR3 protein. The sample has 150,000 to 200,000 distinct CDR3 sequences; 85% to 95% are singletons. Through negative isolation, CD4+ and CD8+ T cells were obtained, while TEMRA cells were enriched using FACS. The clonotype originates from a human donor with Susac syndrome. Sample: CD4+ T cells from PBMCs.

The CDR3: CASSQGLAGEETQYF. The DNA of the CDR3 is TGCGCCAGCAGCCAAGGACTAGCGGGGGAAGAGACCCAGTACTTC. V gene TRBV4-2 combines with J gene TRBJ2-5; 13 bases agree with TRBD2. Germline V gives CDR1 LGHNA, CDR2 YNFKEQ. The CDR3 is 15 amino acids.